A single sample gave rise to the 25 T cell receptor beta chains below, sequenced in a study of CD8 T cells in ankylosing spondylitis. MiXCR was run by TCRdb on the 5' RACE reads, yielding one entry per CDR3 protein. The table lists about 90,000 distinct CDR3 sequences, around 30% of them singletons. Sequencing was performed on blood, either unsorted or a sorted T cell fraction (not recorded which). Receptors originate from a male donor with ankylosing spondylitis or in good health (not recorded which).

This clonotype was seen a handful of times. V gene TRBV29-1 combines with J gene TRBJ1-1; D gene ambiguous. Germline-derived CDR1 and CDR2 are SQVTM and ANQGSEA. The CDR3 is 12 residues long. Trimming took off 4 bases at V and 0 bases at J, with 6 bases between the two ends. The CDR3 reads CSVGDMNTEAFF. The CDR3, as DNA: TGCAGCGTTGGCGATATGAACACTGAAGCTTTCTTT.

This clonotype was counted between two and nine times. The chain employs TRBV4-1 and TRBJ2-1; D remains ambiguous. Germline V gene data show CDR1 as MGHRA and CDR2 as YSYEKL. CDR3 length: 15 residues. The V gene lost 1 base and the J gene lost 6 bases, with 13 bases spanning the gap. As DNA, the CDR3 is TGCGCCAGCAGCCAAGTCCCCGGCCTAGGCAATGAGCAGTTCTTC. It translates to CASSQVPGLGNEQFF.

This chain connects TRBV29-1 to TRBJ2-2; a weak D match, TRBD2 (6 bases). CDR3 length equals 12 residues. Germline CDR1 reads SQVTM; CDR2 reads ANQGSEA. V was pared by 4 bases and J by 5 bases, with 8 bases between. The CDR3 sequence is CSVGRGTGELFF. The DNA of the CDR3 is TGCAGCGTTGGTCGGGGGACCGGGGAGCTGTTTTTT.

This clonotype has a handful of counts. The V call is TRBV5-5, the J call TRBJ2-7; no clear D gene. Trimming took off 3 bases at V and 2 bases at J, with 12 bases between the two ends. The CDR3 is 14 amino acids. CDR1 and CDR2 (germline): SGHKS, YYEKEE (reference sequence). CDR3 sequence reads: CASSSVVWAYEQYV. CDR3 in DNA: TGTGCCAGCAGCTCCGTGGTTTGGGCCTACGAGCAGTACGTC.

This clonotype came up a few times. The gene calls are TRBV5-1 and TRBJ2-3; 11 nucleotides agree with TRBD1. Per germline, CDR1 SGHRS and CDR2 YFSETQ. The length of the CDR3 is 17 residues. J gave up 5 bases and V 2 bases, and 10 bases lay outside the gene matches. Here the CDR3 DNA reads TGCGCCAGCAGCTTCCAAACATGGGACAGGGGGTTAGATACGCAGTATTTT. Translated: CASSFQTWDRGLDTQYF.

There are a few counts of this clonotype. The rearrangement joins TRBV20-1 to TRBJ2-1; 13 nucleotides line up with TRBD2. After removal of 6 bases from V and 11 bases from J, the junction contained 13 bases not matched to a gene. Germline CDR1 DFQATT, CDR2 SNEGSKA (reference sequence). CDR3 length: 15 residues. CDR3 protein: CSAVDGLAGARKQFF. CDR3 nucleotide sequence: TGCAGTGCCGTTGATGGACTAGCGGGAGCGCGTAAGCAGTTCTTC.

The chain is built from TRBV11-2 and TRBJ1-1, with D tentatively TRBD1 (6 bases). Germline values: CDR1 SGHAT, CDR2 FQNNGV. The CDR3 sequence is 14 residues long. Trimming shortened V by 3 bases and J by 4 bases, and 12 bases separated the two germline ends. CDR3 protein: CASSFIGQSTEAFF. CDR3 coding DNA: TGTGCCAGCAGCTTCATCGGACAGTCCACTGAAGCTTTCTTT.

The J gene is TRBJ1-6, the V gene TRBV11-2, with D unresolved. The CDR3 totals 18 residues. Trimming removed 0 bases from V and 0 bases from J, with 12 bases in between. Germline CDR1 and CDR2: SGHAT and FQNNGV. The CDR3 here is CASSLDPRRRSYNSPLHF. Written as DNA, the CDR3 is TGTGCCAGCAGCTTAGATCCGCGTCGTCGCTCCTATAATTCACCCCTCCACTTT.

The V gene is TRBV7-6, the J gene TRBJ2-1; D remains ambiguous. The CDR3 consists of 12 residues. From germline, CDR1 is SGHVS and CDR2 FNYEAQ. Trimming cost V 5 bases and J 12 bases, with 14 bases left between them. The CDR3 loop reads CASSLLSERQFF. CDR3 nucleotides: TGTGCCAGCAGCCTGTTGAGCGAGCGGCAGTTCTTC.

The gene calls are TRBV20-1 and TRBJ1-2, with a weak D call TRBD1 (5 bases). Germline-derived CDR1 and CDR2 are DFQATT and SNEGSKA (reference sequence). This CDR3 has 14 residues. V lost 6 bases to trimming and J lost 2 bases, with 16 bases between them. For the CDR3, the DNA is TGCAGTGCAACCGAGCCGGGGCAGAACTATGGCTACACCTTC. Its protein is CSATEPGQNYGYTF.

This clonotype came up a few times. The J gene is TRBJ2-3, the V gene TRBV20-1; weak D call: TRBD2 (5 bases). V was cut by 6 bases and J by 2 bases, with 15 bases left in between. CDR1 is DFQATT, CDR2 SNEGSKA, per germline (reference sequence). The CDR3 loop spans 14 amino acids. The CDR3 DNA is TGCAGTGCGGAATGGAGCGGAACCACAGATACGCAGTATTTT. This translates into CSAEWSGTTDTQYF.

This clonotype occurred a few times. The V gene is TRBV20-1, the J gene TRBJ1-1; perhaps TRBD1 as D (5 bases). This CDR3 has 13 amino acids. The germline V gene has CDR1 DFQATT and CDR2 SNEGSKA (reference sequence). With 6 bases removed from V and 1 base from J, the gap between germline ends came to 12 bases. In nucleotides, the CDR3 is TGCAGTGCACCCCGGGACGGGAACACTGAAGCTTTCTTT. Translated, it gives CSAPRDGNTEAFF.

This clonotype has just a few counts. V gene TRBV6-5 combines with J gene TRBJ1-2; D remains unclear. Germline CDR1 MNHEY, CDR2 SVGAGI. The CDR3 totals 16 residues. Trimming removed 0 bases at V and 1 base at J, with 12 bases between. For the CDR3, the DNA is TGTGCCAGCAGTTACTCTGTCTCGGGAGTTAACTATGGCTACACCTTC. Its protein is CASSYSVSGVNYGYTF.

This rearrangement joins TRBV10-3 to TRBJ2-1, with TRBD1 identical over 10 bases. Germline lookup yields CDR1 ENHRY and CDR2 SYGVKD. The CDR3 runs 15 residues. J gave up 8 bases and V 0 bases, and 4 bases lay outside the gene matches. Written as DNA, the CDR3 is TGTGCCATCAGTGAGTCTGACAGGGGGCCGGATGAGCAGTTCTTC. The encoded protein is CAISESDRGPDEQFF.

This clonotype has a count of ten or more. The V gene is TRBV7-2, the J gene TRBJ2-2; weak D call: TRBD1 (6 bases). The CDR3 totals 15 residues. Germline V gene sequence: CDR1 SGHTA, CDR2 FQGNSA. Trimming stripped 2 bases from V and 6 bases from J, with 13 bases between. CDR3 in DNA: TGTGCCAGCAGCTTATTTACCTCAGGGGCCGGGGAGCTGTTTTTT. Encoded protein: CASSLFTSGAGELFF.

This rearrangement joins TRBV5-4 to TRBJ1-1; 8 bases align to TRBD1. The ends lost 4 bases at V and 1 base at J; junction bases unmatched: 6. The germline V gene encodes CDR1 SGHNT and CDR2 YYREEE (reference sequence). The CDR3 has 15 amino acids. The chain's CDR3 is CASSLRTGRNTEAFF. In DNA form, the CDR3 reads TGTGCCAGCAGCCTCAGGACAGGGAGGAACACTGAAGCTTTCTTT.

The rearrangement joins TRBV18 to TRBJ1-5; D unresolved. The germline V gene encodes CDR1 KGHSH and CDR2 LQKENI. This CDR3 is built from 13 residues. V shed 2 bases and J shed 7 bases, with 9 bases lying between them. This chain's CDR3 is CASSPGLGQPQHF. Here the CDR3 DNA reads TGTGCCAGCTCACCAGGGCTAGGGCAGCCCCAGCATTTT.

The chain has TRBV5-1 and TRBJ2-2; D remains ambiguous. Germline V gene lookup returns CDR1 SGHRS and CDR2 YFSETQ. Trimming removed 2 bases from V and 2 bases from J, with 10 bases in between. This CDR3 spans 15 amino acids. This CDR3 is CASSLDSLNTGELFF. The CDR3 coding sequence is TGCGCCAGCAGCTTAGATAGTCTCAACACCGGGGAGCTGTTTTTT.

This clonotype was observed a handful of times. The chain links TRBV7-9 to TRBJ1-4; D uncertain. Per germline, CDR1 SEHNR and CDR2 FQNEAQ (reference sequence). The germline V and J ends were trimmed by 1 base and 4 bases, with 7 bases remaining between them. The CDR3 spans 14 residues. In nucleotides, the CDR3 is TGTGCCAGCAGCTTAGGCCAGGATAATGAAAAACTGTTTTTT. It is translated as CASSLGQDNEKLFF.

The rearrangement uses TRBV9 and TRBJ2-7, with D possibly TRBD1 on 6 matching bases. Germline-derived CDR1 and CDR2 are SGDLS and YYNGEE. Trimming took off 2 bases at V and 7 bases at J, with 19 bases between the two ends. The CDR3 runs to 15 residues. The chain's CDR3 is CASSVRQDPRLEQYF. In nucleotides, the CDR3 is TGTGCCAGCAGCGTTCGACAGGACCCTCGTCTGGAGCAGTACTTC. The full variable domain, completed using reference TRBV9 and TRBJ2-7, is DSGVTQTPKHLITATGQRVTLRCSPRSGDLSVYWYQQSLDQGLQFLIQYYNGEERAKGNILERFSAQQFPDLHSELNLSSLELGDSALYFCASSVRQDPRLEQYFGPGTRLTVT.

This sequence joins TRBV6-1 and TRBJ2-7; D is uncertain. The germline V and J ends were trimmed by 5 bases and 4 bases, with 9 bases remaining between them. This CDR3 contains 12 residues. Germline-derived CDR1 and CDR2 are MNHNS and SASEGT. The CDR3 nucleotides read TGTGCCAGCAGTTTAGAGGCTTACGAGCAGTACTTC. This sequence encodes CASSLEAYEQYF.

The chain links TRBV14 to TRBJ1-2; D is unclear. The V end was cut by 0 bases, the J end by 7 bases, with 12 bases between. This CDR3 is 14 amino acids long. Germline CDR1 SGHDN, CDR2 FVKESK. The CDR3 spells CASSQDLARLGYTF. CDR3 nucleotide sequence: TGTGCCAGCAGCCAAGATTTGGCCCGTCTTGGCTACACCTTC.

This clonotype turned up a few times. The chain uses TRBV5-1 and TRBJ2-3; no reliable D call. Germline V gene sequence: CDR1 SGHRS, CDR2 YFSETQ. The CDR3 extends over 14 amino acids. Trimming shortened V by 4 bases and J by 0 bases, and 9 bases separated the two germline ends. The CDR3 region has the DNA TGCGCCAGCAGCCCCGGACGGAGCACAGATACGCAGTATTTT. Protein sequence: CASSPGRSTDTQYF.

The gene calls are TRBV7-6 and TRBJ1-3; D uncertain. CDR3 length equals 15 residues. Germline CDR1 and CDR2: SGHVS and FNYEAQ. V lost 0 bases, J lost 4 bases, and 10 bases lay in between. In DNA, the CDR3 is TGTGCCAGCAGCTTAGCGCAAGGGATCGGAAACACCATATATTTT. Translation: CASSLAQGIGNTIYF.

This clonotype appeared a few times. The rearrangement uses TRBV7-2 and TRBJ1-4; D remains unclear. The CDR3 covers 15 residues. The V end was cut by 3 bases, the J end by 7 bases, with 15 bases between. CDR1 is SGHTA, CDR2 FQGNSA, per germline. The CDR3 loop is CASSFGSSEVEKLFF. The CDR3 nucleotides are TGTGCCAGCAGCTTCGGGTCGTCGGAGGTTGAAAAACTGTTTTTT.